The clone carrying this T cell receptor (beta chain) has ten or more counts. The sample is drawn from a study of Graves' ophthalmopathy and Graves' hyperthyroidism. Germline V lookup: CDR1 DFQATT, CDR2 SNEGSKA (reference sequence). This CDR3 is built from 14 residues. V lost 4 bases, J lost 2 bases, and 5 bases stayed unmatched. As the template, RNA transcripts were used to amplify TCR beta CDR3 regions. RT-PCR was first run with HTBI primers, then multiplex PCR in a second round. TCRdb passed the multiplex PCR reads through MiXCR, listing each CDR3 protein once. The profile shows fewer than 250,000 distinct CDR3 sequences, roughly 29% of them singletons. The PBMCs used were ones drawn from 9.5 to 10 ml of fresh peripheral blood.

The chain employs TRBV20-1 and TRBJ2-7; TRBD1 aligns across 10 bases. The receptor was derived from a man between 45 and 60 years old with Graves' ophthalmopathy. Sequenced: peripheral blood. The CDR3 is CSANPGQGPYEQYF. The CDR3 coding sequence is TGCAGTGCTAATCCGGGACAGGGGCCCTACGAGCAGTACTTC.